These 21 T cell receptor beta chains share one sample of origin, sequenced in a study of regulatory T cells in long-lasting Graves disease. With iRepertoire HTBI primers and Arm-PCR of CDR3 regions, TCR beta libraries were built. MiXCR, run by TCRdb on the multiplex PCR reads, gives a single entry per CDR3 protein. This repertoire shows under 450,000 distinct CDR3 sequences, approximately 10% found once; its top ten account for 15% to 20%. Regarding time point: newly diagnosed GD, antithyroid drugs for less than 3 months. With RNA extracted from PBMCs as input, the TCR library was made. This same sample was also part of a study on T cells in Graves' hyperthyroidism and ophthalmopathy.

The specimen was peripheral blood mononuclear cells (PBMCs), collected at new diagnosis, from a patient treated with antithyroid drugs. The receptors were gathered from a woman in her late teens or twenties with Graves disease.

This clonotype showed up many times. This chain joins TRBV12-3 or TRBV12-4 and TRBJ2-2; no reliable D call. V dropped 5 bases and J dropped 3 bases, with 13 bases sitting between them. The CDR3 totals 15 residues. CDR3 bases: TGTGCCAGCAGTCTATCCCTCTCCGACACCGGGGAGCTGTTTTTT. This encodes CASSLSLSDTGELFF.

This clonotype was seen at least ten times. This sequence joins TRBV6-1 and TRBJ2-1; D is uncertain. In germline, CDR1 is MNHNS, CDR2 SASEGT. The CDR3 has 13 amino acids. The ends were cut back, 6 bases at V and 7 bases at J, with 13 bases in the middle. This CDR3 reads CASRPTLQNEQFF. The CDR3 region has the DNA TGTGCCAGCAGACCGACATTACAGAATGAGCAGTTCTTC.

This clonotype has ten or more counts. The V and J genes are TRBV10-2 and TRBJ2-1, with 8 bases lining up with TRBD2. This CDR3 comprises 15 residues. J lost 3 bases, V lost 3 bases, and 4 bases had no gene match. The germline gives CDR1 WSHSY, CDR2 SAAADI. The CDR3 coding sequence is TGCGCCAGCAGTGAAACTAGCGGATTCTACAATGAGCAGTTCTTC. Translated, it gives CASSETSGFYNEQFF.

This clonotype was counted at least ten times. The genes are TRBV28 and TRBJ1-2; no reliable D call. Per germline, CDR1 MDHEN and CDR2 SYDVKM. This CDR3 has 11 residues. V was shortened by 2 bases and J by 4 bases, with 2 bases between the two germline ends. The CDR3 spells CASSLRYGYTF. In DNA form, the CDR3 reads TGTGCCAGCAGTTTACGCTATGGCTACACCTTC.

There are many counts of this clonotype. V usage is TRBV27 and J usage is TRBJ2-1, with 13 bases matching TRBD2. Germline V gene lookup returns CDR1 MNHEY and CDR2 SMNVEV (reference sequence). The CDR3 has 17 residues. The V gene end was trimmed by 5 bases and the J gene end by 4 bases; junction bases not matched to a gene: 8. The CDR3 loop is CASSPGLAGVPYNEQFF. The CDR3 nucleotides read TGTGCCAGCAGTCCCGGACTAGCGGGAGTTCCTTACAATGAGCAGTTCTTC.

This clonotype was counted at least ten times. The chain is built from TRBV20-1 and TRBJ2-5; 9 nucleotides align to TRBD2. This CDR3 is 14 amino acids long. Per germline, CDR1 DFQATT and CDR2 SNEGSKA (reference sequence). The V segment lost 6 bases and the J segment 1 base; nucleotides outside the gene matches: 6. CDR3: CSARTSETQETQYF. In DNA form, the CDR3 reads TGCAGTGCGAGGACTAGCGAGACCCAAGAGACCCAGTACTTC.

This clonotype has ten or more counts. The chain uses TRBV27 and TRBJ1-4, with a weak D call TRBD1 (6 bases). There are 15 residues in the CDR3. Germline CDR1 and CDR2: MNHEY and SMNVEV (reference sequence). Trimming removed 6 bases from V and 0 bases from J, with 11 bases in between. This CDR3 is CASRQGRSTNEKLFF. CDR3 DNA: TGTGCCAGCAGACAGGGACGTTCAACTAATGAAAAACTGTTTTTT.

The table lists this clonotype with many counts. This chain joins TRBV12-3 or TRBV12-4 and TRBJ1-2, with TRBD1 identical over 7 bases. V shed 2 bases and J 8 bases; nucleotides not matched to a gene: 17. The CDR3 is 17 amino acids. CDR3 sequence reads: CASSLNFRDRRGRGYTF. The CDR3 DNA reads TGTGCCAGCAGTTTAAATTTCCGGGACAGAAGAGGTAGAGGCTACACCTTC.

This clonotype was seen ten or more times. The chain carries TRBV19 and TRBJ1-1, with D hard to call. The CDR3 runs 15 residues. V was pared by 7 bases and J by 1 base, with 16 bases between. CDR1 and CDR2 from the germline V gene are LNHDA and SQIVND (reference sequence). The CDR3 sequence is CASTSHRSGNTEAFF. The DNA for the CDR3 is TGTGCCAGTACTTCTCATCGGTCAGGGAACACTGAAGCTTTCTTT.

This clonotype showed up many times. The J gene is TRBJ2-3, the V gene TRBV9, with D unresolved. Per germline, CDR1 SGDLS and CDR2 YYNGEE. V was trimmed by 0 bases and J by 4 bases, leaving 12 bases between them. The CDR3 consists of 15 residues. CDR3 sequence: CASSVESGLSDTQYF. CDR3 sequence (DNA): TGTGCCAGCAGCGTAGAGTCCGGGTTGTCAGATACGCAGTATTTT.

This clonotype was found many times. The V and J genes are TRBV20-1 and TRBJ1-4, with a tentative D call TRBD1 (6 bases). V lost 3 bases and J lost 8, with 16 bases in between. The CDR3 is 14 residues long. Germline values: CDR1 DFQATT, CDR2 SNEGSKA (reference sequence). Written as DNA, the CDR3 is TGCAGTGCTAGGGCCCCACAGGGAGGAGAAAAACTGTTTTTT. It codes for CSARAPQGGEKLFF.

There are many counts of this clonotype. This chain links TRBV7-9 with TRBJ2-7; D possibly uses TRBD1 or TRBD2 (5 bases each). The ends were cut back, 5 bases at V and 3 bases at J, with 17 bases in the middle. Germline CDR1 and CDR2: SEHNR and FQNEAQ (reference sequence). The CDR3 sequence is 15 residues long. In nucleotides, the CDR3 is TGTGCCAGCAGCCCTCTCACGGGGCCTTACTACGAGCAGTACTTC. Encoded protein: CASSPLTGPYYEQYF.

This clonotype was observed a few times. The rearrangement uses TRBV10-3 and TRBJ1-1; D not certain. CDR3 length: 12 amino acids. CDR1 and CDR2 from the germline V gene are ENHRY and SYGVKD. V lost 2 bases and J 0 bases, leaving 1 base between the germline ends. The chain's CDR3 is CAISEMNTEAFF. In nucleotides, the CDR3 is TGTGCCATCAGTGAGATGAACACTGAAGCTTTCTTT.

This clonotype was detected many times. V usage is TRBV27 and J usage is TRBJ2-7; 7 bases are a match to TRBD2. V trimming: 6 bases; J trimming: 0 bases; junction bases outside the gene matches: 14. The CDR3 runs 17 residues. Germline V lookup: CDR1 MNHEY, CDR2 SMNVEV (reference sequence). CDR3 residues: CASSLKVEAGASYEQYF. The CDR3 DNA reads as TGTGCCAGCAGCCTGAAGGTGGAGGCGGGAGCCTCCTACGAGCAGTACTTC.

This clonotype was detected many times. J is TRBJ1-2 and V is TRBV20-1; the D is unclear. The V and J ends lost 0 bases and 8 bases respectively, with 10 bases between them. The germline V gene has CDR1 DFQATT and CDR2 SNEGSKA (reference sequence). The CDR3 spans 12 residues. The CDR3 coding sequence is TGCAGTGCTAGAGATGAAGCCGGGGGCTACACCTTC. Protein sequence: CSARDEAGGYTF.

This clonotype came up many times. CDR3 sequence (DNA): TGCAGTGCCTGGGACAAGTTTGCAACTAATGAAAAACTGTTTTTT. This gives the protein CSAWDKFATNEKLFF. This chain uses TRBV20-1 with TRBJ1-4; TRBD1 might be the D (6 bases). The germline V gene has CDR1 DFQATT and CDR2 SNEGSKA (reference sequence). V lost 6 bases, J lost 0 bases, and 14 bases lay in between. The CDR3 contains 15 residues.

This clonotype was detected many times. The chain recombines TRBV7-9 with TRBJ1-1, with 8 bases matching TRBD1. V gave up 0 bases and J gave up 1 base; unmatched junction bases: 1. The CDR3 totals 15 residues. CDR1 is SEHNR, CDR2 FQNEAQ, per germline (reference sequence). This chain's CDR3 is CASSLAGTGNTEAFF. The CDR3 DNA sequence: TGTGCCAGCAGCTTAGCCGGGACAGGGAACACTGAAGCTTTCTTT.

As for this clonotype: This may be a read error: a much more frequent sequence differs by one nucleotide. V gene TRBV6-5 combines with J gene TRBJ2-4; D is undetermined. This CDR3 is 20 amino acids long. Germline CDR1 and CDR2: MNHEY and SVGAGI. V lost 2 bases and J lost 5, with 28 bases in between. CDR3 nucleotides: TGTGCCAGCAGTTACCTATCCTTTAAGGACGGAATAAGTGCCGAAAACATTCAGTACTTC. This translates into CASSYLSFKDGISAENIQYF.

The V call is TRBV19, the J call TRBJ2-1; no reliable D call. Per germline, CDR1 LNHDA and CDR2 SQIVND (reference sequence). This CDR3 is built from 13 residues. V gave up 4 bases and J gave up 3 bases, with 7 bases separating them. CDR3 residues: CASSSLDYNEQFF. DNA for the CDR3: TGTGCCAGTAGTAGCCTAGACTACAATGAGCAGTTCTTC.

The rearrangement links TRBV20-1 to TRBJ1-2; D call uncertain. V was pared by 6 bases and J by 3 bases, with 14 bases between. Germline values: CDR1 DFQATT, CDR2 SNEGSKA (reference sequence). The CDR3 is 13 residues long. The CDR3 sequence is CSAKRGTDYGYTF. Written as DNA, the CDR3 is TGCAGTGCCAAGCGGGGAACTGACTATGGCTACACCTTC.

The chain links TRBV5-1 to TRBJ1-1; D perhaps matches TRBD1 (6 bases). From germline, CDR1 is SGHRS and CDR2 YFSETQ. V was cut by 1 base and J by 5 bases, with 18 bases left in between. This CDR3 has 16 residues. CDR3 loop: CASSLLGNRERTEAFF. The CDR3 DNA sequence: TGCGCCAGCAGCTTGCTGGGTAACAGGGAGAGGACTGAAGCTTTCTTT.